This TCR beta chain was identified in a study of OX40 agonist ivuxolimab in advanced cancers. The protocol was immunoSEQ multiplex PCR, while the TCRdb copy is restricted to in-frame clones and leaves out a portion. The data contain about 83,000 clones, about 81% of them singletons. Germline CDR1 SGHNT, CDR2 YENEEA. The CDR3 spans 14 residues. With 6 bases clipped from V and 3 bases from J, the junction kept 5 bases outside the gene matches. The chain recombines TRBV11-3 with TRBJ2-1; 7 bases line up with TRBD1. This specimen consisted of CD4+ or CD8+ T cells sorted from blood, obtained in a trial of the OX40 agonist ivuxolimab. The source of this sequence is an adult with an advanced solid tumor such as melanoma, head and neck, liver or kidney cancer. The CDR3: CASRQRTGYNEQFF. CDR3 in DNA: TGTGCCAGCAGACAACGGACAGGCTACAATGAGCAGTTCTTC.